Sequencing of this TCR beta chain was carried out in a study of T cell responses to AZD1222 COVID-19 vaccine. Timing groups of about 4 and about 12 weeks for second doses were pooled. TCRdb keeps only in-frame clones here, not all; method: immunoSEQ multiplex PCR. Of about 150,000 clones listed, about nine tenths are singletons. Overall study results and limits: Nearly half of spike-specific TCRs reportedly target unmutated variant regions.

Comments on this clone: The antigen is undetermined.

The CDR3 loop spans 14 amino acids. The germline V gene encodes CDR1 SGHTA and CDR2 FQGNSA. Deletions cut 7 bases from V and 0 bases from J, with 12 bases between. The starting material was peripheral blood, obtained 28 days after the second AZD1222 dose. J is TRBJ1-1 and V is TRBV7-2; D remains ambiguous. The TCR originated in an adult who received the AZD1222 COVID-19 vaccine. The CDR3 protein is CASINWEMNTEAFF. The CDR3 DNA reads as TGTGCCAGCATTAATTGGGAGATGAACACTGAAGCTTTCTTT.